Below, one T cell receptor beta chain is given with its context. Assay: immunoSEQ multiplex PCR; the TCRdb copy retains only in-frame clones and omits some. The sample holds 170,000 or so clones, 90% seen once. The sample is drawn from a study of blood T cell repertoires in COVID-19. The junction had 7 bases not matched to a gene; V was cut back by 10 bases and J by 4 bases. Germline CDR1 is MNHEY and CDR2 is SVGAGI. The CDR3 is made up of 13 amino acids. The chain has TRBV6-5 and TRBJ2-5; 9 bases are a match to TRBD2. This receptor was identified in a man between 50 and 59 years old with acute or convalescent COVID-19. The sample consisted of peripheral blood. The CDR3 DNA sequence: TGTGCCACCTGGCGGGGGGGCCCAGAGACCCAGTACTTC. Residues: CATWRGGPETQYF.